This is a list of T cell receptor beta chains from one sample in a study of blood T cells in healthy people across ages. TCRdb analysed the 5' RACE reads with MiXCR anew, one entry per CDR3 protein. The table records some 1.4 million distinct CDR3 sequences, around two fifths of them present only once. Sequencing was performed on blood. The receptors were sampled from a woman under 30 in good health. CDR3s include the opening cysteine and the closing phenylalanine or tryptophan. The D gene is left open where the match is weak. Size values are once, few and many counts, or a class for expanded clones, and some rows have none.

few	TRBV7-2	-	TRBJ2-7	CASQASLEQYF	TGTGCCAGCCAAGCATCCCTCGAGCAGTACTTC
-	TRBV29-1	-	TRBJ1-1	CSVGSTRTEAFF	TGCAGCGTTGGCTCAACCCGCACTGAAGCTTTCTTT
few	TRBV4-1	TRBD2	TRBJ2-3	CASSQGAGGNTDTQYF	TGCGCCAGCAGCCAAGGTGCGGGGGGTAACACAGATACGCAGTATTTT
-	TRBV20-1	-	TRBJ1-5	CSARMGLQPQHF	TGCAGTGCTAGAATGGGCTTGCAGCCCCAGCATTTT
-	TRBV30	-	TRBJ2-1	CAWSDYPSYNEQFF	TGTGCCTGGAGCGACTATCCCTCCTACAATGAGCAGTTCTTC
few	TRBV7-2	TRBD1	TRBJ2-7	CASSLYAGTGVYEQYF	TGTGCCAGCAGCTTATATGCCGGGACAGGGGTCTACGAGCAGTACTTC
-	TRBV20-1	-	TRBJ2-7	CSAYRQGLNEQYF	TGCAGTGCCTATCGGCAGGGGTTGAACGAGCAGTACTTC
-	TRBV2	-	TRBJ2-3	CASSEGAAVLDTQYF	TGTGCCAGCAGTGAAGGGGCGGCGGTTTTGGATACGCAGTATTTT
-	TRBV2	TRBD1	TRBJ2-1	CASSDRQGAWNEQFF	TGTGCCAGCAGTGACAGACAGGGGGCCTGGAATGAGCAGTTCTTC
few	TRBV4-1	-	TRBJ2-6	CASSQVLTQGRDISGANVLTF	TGCGCCAGCAGCCAAGTTTTGACTCAGGGGCGCGATATCTCTGGGGCCAACGTCCTGACTTTC
few	TRBV10-3	-	TRBJ1-5	CAIRDGYNQPQHF	TGTGCCATCAGGGACGGGTACAATCAGCCCCAGCATTTT
few	TRBV12-3/TRBV12-4	TRBD1	TRBJ2-7	CASSPRQGAEQYF	TGTGCCAGCAGTCCTCGACAGGGGGCCGAGCAGTACTTC
few	TRBV29-1	TRBD2	TRBJ2-1	CSAPGLAGLYNEQFF	TGCAGCGCACCGGGACTAGCGGGGCTCTACAATGAGCAGTTCTTC
few	TRBV10-3	-	TRBJ2-3	CAISLPPGTSTDTQYF	TGTGCCATCAGTTTACCCCCCGGGACTTCCACAGATACGCAGTATTTT
-	TRBV12-3/TRBV12-4	TRBD2	TRBJ2-3	CASSFSPTSGGRGDTQYF	TGTGCCAGCAGTTTTTCTCCCACTAGCGGGGGCCGGGGGGATACGCAGTATTTT
few	TRBV5-6	TRBD1	TRBJ1-2	CASSLDDRGYGYTF	TGTGCCAGCAGCTTGGATGACAGGGGCTATGGCTACACCTTC
few	TRBV5-1	-	TRBJ2-3	CASSLLELLDTQYF	TGCGCCAGCAGCCTACTAGAGCTCCTAGATACGCAGTATTTT
-	TRBV4-3	-	TRBJ2-7	CASSQERTLGEQYF	TGCGCCAGCAGCCAAGAACGGACCCTCGGCGAGCAGTACTTC
-	TRBV2	-	TRBJ2-5	CASSLQGRQETQYF	TGTGCCAGCAGTTTACAGGGGAGGCAAGAGACCCAGTACTTC
-	TRBV7-6	TRBD1	TRBJ2-7	CASSVEGQGAYEQYF	TGTGCCAGCAGTGTCGAGGGACAGGGAGCCTACGAGCAGTACTTC
-	TRBV9	-	TRBJ1-1	CASSTSGTMNTEAFF	TGTGCCAGCAGCACATCCGGGACTATGAACACTGAAGCTTTCTTT
few	TRBV15	-	TRBJ2-1	CATSSETGAPSYNEQFF	TGTGCCACCAGCAGTGAGACGGGGGCGCCCTCCTACAATGAGCAGTTCTTC